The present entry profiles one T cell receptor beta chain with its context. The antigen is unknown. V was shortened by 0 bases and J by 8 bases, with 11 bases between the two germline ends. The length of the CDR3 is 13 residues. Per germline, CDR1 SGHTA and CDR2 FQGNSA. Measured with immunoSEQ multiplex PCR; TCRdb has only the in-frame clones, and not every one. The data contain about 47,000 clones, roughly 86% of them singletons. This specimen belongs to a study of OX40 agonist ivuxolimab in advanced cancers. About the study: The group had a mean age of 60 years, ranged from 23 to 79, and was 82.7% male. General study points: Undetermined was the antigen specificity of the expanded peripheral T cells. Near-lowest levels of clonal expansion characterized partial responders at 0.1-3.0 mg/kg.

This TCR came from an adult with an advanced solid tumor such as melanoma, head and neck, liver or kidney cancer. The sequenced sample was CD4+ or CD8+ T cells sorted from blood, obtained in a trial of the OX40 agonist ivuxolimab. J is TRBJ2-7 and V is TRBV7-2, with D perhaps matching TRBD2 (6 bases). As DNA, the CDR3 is TGTGCCAGCAGCTTAGCGGAGGGCTTAAAGCAGTACTTC. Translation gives CASSLAEGLKQYF.